These 22 T cell receptor beta chains were all obtained from the same sample, sequenced in a study of blood T cell repertoires in COVID-19. Clones were read by immunoSEQ multiplex PCR, and TCRdb kept only the in-frame ones, dropping some. The profile shows 50,000 or so clones, 90% of them singletons. The source material was peripheral blood. The receptors originated from a human donor with active COVID-19. The donor label of this sample is uncertain.

The chain carries TRBV28 and TRBJ2-7; 7 nucleotides align to TRBD2. Germline V gene lookup returns CDR1 MDHEN and CDR2 SYDVKM. This CDR3 has 16 amino acids. Trimming at V came to 0 bases and at J to 3 bases, leaving 8 bases not matched to a gene. CDR3 in amino acids: CASSLWELAQNYEQYF. CDR3 sequence (DNA): TGTGCCAGCAGTTTATGGGAACTAGCGCAAAACTACGAGCAGTACTTC.

The chain joins TRBV24-1 to TRBJ2-3; 10 nucleotides match TRBD1. The V gene's germline CDR1 is KGHDR and CDR2 SFDVKD. The ends lost 6 bases at V and 2 bases at J; junction bases unmatched: 7. This CDR3 comprises 16 residues. CDR3 in DNA: TGTGCCACCAGTACGGGGACAGGGGACTACACAGATACGCAGTATTTT. The encoded protein is CATSTGTGDYTDTQYF.

J is TRBJ1-2 and V is TRBV27; TRBD1 is a possible D gene (6 bases). This CDR3 region has 15 residues. CDR1 and CDR2 from the germline V gene are MNHEY and SMNVEV (reference sequence). Trimming removed 5 bases at V and 4 bases at J, with 17 bases between. The DNA for the CDR3 is TGTGCCAGCAGTAGGGGGGACGGGAGGATCTATGGCTACACCTTC. It codes for CASSRGDGRIYGYTF.

J is TRBJ2-3 and V is TRBV7-9; 12 bases are shared with TRBD2. CDR1 is SEHNR and CDR2 is FQNEAQ in the germline V gene (reference sequence). V lost 3 bases and J lost 0; bases outside the gene matches: 10. CDR3 length equals 19 residues. CDR3 sequence (DNA): TGTGCCAGCAGCTTTCCGACGGGGACTAGCGGGTCTAGCACAGATACGCAGTATTTT. This gives the protein CASSFPTGTSGSSTDTQYF.

The chain employs TRBV27 and TRBJ1-1, with 7 bases lining up with TRBD1. There are 15 residues in the CDR3. Germline V gene data show CDR1 as MNHEY and CDR2 as SMNVEV (reference sequence). Here the CDR3 DNA reads TGTCCCCCTCCGGGACAGAAGAGGATGAACACTGAAGCTTTCTTT. Translated: CPPPGQKRMNTEAFF.

This CDR3 reads CASSIGLAYEQYF. The DNA for the CDR3 is TGTGCCAGTAGTATAGGACTGGCCTACGAGCAGTACTTC. The chain is built from TRBV19 and TRBJ2-7; D not resolved. V was shortened by 1 base and J by 2 bases, with 6 bases between the two germline ends. The CDR3 extends over 13 amino acids. Germline V gene lookup returns CDR1 LNHDA and CDR2 SQIVND (reference sequence).

This clone came up once. The chain has TRBV28 and TRBJ2-7; 11 bases align to TRBD2. The CDR3 consists of 12 residues. Germline loops: CDR1 MDHEN, CDR2 SYDVKM. V shed 10 bases and J 3 bases; nucleotides not matched to a gene: 2. The CDR3 DNA is TGTGCCACCGGGACTAGCGGCTACGAGCAGTACTTC. Its protein product is CATGTSGYEQYF.

The rearrangement uses TRBV29-1 and TRBJ2-3, with D perhaps TRBD2 (6 bases). CDR1 and CDR2 from the germline V gene are SQVTM and ANQGSEA. This CDR3 has 14 amino acids. The V gene lost 7 bases and the J gene lost 0 bases, with 14 bases spanning the gap. The CDR3 region is CSAPRSGSTDTQYF. CDR3 DNA: TGCAGCGCGCCTCGAAGCGGGAGCACAGATACGCAGTATTTT.

This chain joins TRBV5-6 and TRBJ2-7; 9 bases align to TRBD2. In germline, CDR1 is SGHDT, CDR2 YYEEEE. The length of the CDR3 is 17 residues. The V gene end was trimmed by 4 bases and the J gene end by 4 bases; junction bases not matched to a gene: 15. In DNA form, the CDR3 reads TGTGCCAGCAGCCCAACCTTACTCGCGGGGGGGAAATACGAGCAGTACTTC. Amino acids: CASSPTLLAGGKYEQYF.

This clone was detected only a few times. This chain uses TRBV6-5 with TRBJ1-2; no clear D gene. The CDR3 consists of 11 residues. Per germline, CDR1 MNHEY and CDR2 SVGAGI. The V end was cut by 6 bases, the J end by 5 bases, with 7 bases between. This CDR3 reads CASRTGYGYTF. CDR3 coding DNA: TGTGCCAGCAGGACCGGGTATGGCTACACCTTC.

This sequence joins TRBV29-1 and TRBJ1-1, with 9 bases fitting TRBD1. CDR1 is SQVTM and CDR2 is ANQGSEA in the germline V gene. The CDR3 runs to 13 residues. The V segment lost 7 bases and the J segment 5 bases; nucleotides outside the gene matches: 8. This CDR3 reads CSALTGGFTEAFF. CDR3 DNA sequence: TGCAGCGCATTGACAGGGGGATTTACTGAAGCTTTCTTT.

The chain employs TRBV2 and TRBJ2-3; 8 nucleotides line up with TRBD1. Per the germline V gene, CDR1 is SNHLY and CDR2 is FYNNEI. CDR3 length: 15 amino acids. V lost 5 bases, J lost 1 base, and 5 bases stayed unmatched. The CDR3: CASSFQGARTDTQYF. The CDR3 bases are TGTGCCAGCAGTTTCCAGGGGGCGCGCACAGATACGCAGTATTTT. The whole variable domain, filled in from reference TRBV2 and TRBJ2-3, reads EPEVTQTPSHQVTQMGQEVILRCVPISNHLYFYWYRQILGQKVEFLVSFYNNEISEKSEIFDDQFSVERPDGSNFTLKIRSTKLEDSAMYFCASSFQGARTDTQYFGPGTRLTVL.

The genes are TRBV6-6 and TRBJ2-3; 10 bases are a match to TRBD1. The germline gives CDR1 MNHNY, CDR2 SVGAGI (reference sequence). Germline trimming cut 0 bases from V and 0 bases from J; bases unmatched to any gene: 0. CDR3 length: 16 residues. CDR3 in amino acids: CASSYSGQGSTDTQYF. The CDR3 nucleotides are TGTGCCAGCAGTTACTCGGGACAGGGGAGCACAGATACGCAGTATTTT.

The rearrangement links TRBV9 to TRBJ2-2; TRBD2 aligns across 13 bases. CDR3 length: 18 residues. CDR1 SGDLS and CDR2 YYNGEE come from the germline V gene. Germline trimming cut 0 bases from V and 5 bases from J; bases unmatched to any gene: 7. The CDR3 DNA follows: TGTGCCAGCAGCGTAGGGACTAGCGGGAGAAGCAGGACCGGGGAGCTGTTTTTT. Translated: CASSVGTSGRSRTGELFF.

The rearrangement links TRBV12-3 or TRBV12-4 to TRBJ1-2; unclear D gene. CDR3 size: 13 residues. Trimming cost V 4 bases and J 8 bases, with 14 bases left between them. The CDR3 nucleotides read TGTGCCAGCAGTTCGGGTAATTCTGAGGGCTACACCTTC. Residues: CASSSGNSEGYTF.

Details on this clone: Mismatch with germline at one junction end may stem from a read error. This specimen includes other DNA sequences encoding the same CDR3. The chain employs TRBV19 and TRBJ1-1; unclear D gene. Looked up from germline, CDR1 is LNHDA and CDR2 is SQIVND (reference sequence). The CDR3 has 15 residues. The CDR3 region has the DNA TGTGCCAGTACCAAGGAAGGACTCGGAAACACTGAGGCTTTCTTT. This encodes CASTKEGLGNTEAFF.

This sequence joins TRBV4-2 and TRBJ2-2; D may be TRBD2 (6 bases). The CDR3 is made up of 15 amino acids. CDR1 LGHNA and CDR2 YNFKEQ come from the germline V gene. V was trimmed by 0 bases and J by 9 bases, leaving 14 bases between them. CDR3 region: CASSQEGGPGRELFF. CDR3 sequence (DNA): TGTGCCAGCAGCCAAGAGGGGGGACCCGGTAGGGAGCTGTTTTTT.

This clone was observed a single time. CDR3 DNA: TGTGCCAGTACCCCGGGACTAGCGGGTTCCCGCACAGATACGCAGTATTTT. This sequence encodes CASTPGLAGSRTDTQYF. V is TRBV19 and J is TRBJ2-3; 12 positions agree with TRBD2. This CDR3 has 17 amino acids. Germline CDR1 is LNHDA and CDR2 is SQIVND (reference sequence). V lost 7 bases and J lost 1; bases outside the gene matches: 9.

The rearrangement uses TRBV5-6 and TRBJ2-5; TRBD2 might be the D (6 bases). Trimming removed 0 bases from V and 5 bases from J, with 14 bases in between. The CDR3 loop spans 15 amino acids. CDR1 and CDR2 (germline): SGHDT, YYEEEE. CDR3 coding DNA: TGTGCCAGCAGCTTGGTTCAGGAGGGTGGGGAGACCCAGTACTTC. It is translated as CASSLVQEGGETQYF.

The chain is built from TRBV18 and TRBJ1-2, with D unresolved. CDR3 size: 15 residues. Trimming left V 0 bases short and J 7 bases short, with 15 bases between. CDR1 KGHSH and CDR2 LQKENI come from the germline V gene. The CDR3 protein is CASSPPSGQSGGYTF. For the CDR3, the DNA is TGTGCCAGCTCACCACCATCTGGGCAGAGCGGTGGCTACACCTTC.

This chain joins TRBV6-6 and TRBJ2-7; possibly TRBD2 for D (6 bases). The CDR3 is 17 residues long. Germline CDR1 and CDR2: MNHNY and SVGAGI (reference sequence). The ends were cut back, 5 bases at V and 3 bases at J, with 23 bases in the middle. This CDR3 reads CASSPTLTRDLHYEQYF. The DNA for the CDR3 is TGTGCCAGCAGTCCTACTCTGACCCGGGACTTACACTACGAGCAGTACTTC.

V and J are TRBV5-6 and TRBJ2-7, with D possibly TRBD1 on 6 matching bases. The CDR3 length is 14 residues. Germline V gene data show CDR1 as SGHDT and CDR2 as YYEEEE. V was pared by 2 bases and J by 5 bases, with 14 bases between. The CDR3 loop is CASSLLHRAHEQYV. The CDR3 nucleotides read TGTGCCAGCAGCTTACTACACAGGGCCCACGAGCAGTACGTC.